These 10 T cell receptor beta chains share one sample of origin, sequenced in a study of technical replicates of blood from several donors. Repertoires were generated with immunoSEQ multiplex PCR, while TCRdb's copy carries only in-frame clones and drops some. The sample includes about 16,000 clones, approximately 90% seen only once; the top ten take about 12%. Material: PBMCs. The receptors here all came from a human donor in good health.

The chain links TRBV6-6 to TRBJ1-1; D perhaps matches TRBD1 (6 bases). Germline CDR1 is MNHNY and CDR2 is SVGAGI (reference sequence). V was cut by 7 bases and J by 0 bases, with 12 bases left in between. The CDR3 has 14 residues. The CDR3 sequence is CASTTGGLNTEAFF. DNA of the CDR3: TGTGCCAGCACCACGGGGGGCCTGAACACTGAAGCTTTCTTT.

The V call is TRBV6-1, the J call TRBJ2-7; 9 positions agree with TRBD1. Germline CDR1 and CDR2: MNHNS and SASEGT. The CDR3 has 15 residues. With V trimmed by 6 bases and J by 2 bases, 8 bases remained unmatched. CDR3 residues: CASRLPGTGPYEQYF. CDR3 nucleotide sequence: TGTGCCAGCAGGTTACCCGGGACAGGGCCCTACGAGCAGTACTTC.

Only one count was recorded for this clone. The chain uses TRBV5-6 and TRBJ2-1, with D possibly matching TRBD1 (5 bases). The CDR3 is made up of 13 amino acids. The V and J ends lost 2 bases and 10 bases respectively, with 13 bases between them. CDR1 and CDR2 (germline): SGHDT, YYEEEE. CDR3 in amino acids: CASSFEGAVEQFF. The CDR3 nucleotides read TGTGCCAGCAGCTTCGAAGGGGCGGTGGAGCAGTTCTTC.

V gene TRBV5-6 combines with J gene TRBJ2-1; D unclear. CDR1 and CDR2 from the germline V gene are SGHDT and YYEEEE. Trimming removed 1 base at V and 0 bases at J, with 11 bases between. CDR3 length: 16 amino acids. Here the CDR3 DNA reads TGTGCCAGCAGCTTGCTAGGAGAAGGCTCCTACAATGAGCAGTTCTTC. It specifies CASSLLGEGSYNEQFF.

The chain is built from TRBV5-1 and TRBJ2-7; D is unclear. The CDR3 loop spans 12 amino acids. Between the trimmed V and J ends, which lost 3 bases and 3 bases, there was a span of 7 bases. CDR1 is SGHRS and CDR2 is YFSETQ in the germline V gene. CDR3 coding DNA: TGCGCCAGCAGCTCACTTAACTACGAGCAGTACTTC. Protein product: CASSSLNYEQYF.

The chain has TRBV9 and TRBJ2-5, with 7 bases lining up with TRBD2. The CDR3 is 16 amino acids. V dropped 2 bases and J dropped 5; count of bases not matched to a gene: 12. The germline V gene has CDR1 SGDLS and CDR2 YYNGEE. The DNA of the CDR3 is TGTGCCAGCAGCGTTCGGGGGAGGGGTGGTGAGGAGACCCAGTACTTC. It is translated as CASSVRGRGGEETQYF.

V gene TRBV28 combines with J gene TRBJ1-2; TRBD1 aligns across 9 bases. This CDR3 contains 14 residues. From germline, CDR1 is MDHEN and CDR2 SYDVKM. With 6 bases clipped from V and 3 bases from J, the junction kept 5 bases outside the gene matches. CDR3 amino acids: CASRDRGYDYGYTF. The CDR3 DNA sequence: TGTGCCAGCAGAGACAGGGGGTATGACTATGGCTACACCTTC.

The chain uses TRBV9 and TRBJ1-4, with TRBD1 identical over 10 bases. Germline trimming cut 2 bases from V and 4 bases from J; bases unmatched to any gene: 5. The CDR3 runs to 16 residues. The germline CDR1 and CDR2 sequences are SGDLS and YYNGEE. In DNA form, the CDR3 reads TGTGCCAGCAGCGTCTCGACAGGGGGCAATAATGAAAAACTGTTTTTT. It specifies CASSVSTGGNNEKLFF.

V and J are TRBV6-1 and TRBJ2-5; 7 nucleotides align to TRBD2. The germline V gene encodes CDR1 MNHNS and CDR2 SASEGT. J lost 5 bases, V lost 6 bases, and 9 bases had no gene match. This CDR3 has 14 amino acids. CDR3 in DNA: TGTGCCAGCAGCCCCGACGGGAGGTTGGAGACCCAGTACTTC. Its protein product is CASSPDGRLETQYF.

The DNA of the CDR3 is TGTGCCAGCACCTTCGACAGGGTGTTAGCTGAAGCTTTCTTT. Its translation is CASTFDRVLAEAFF. The chain carries TRBV11-2 and TRBJ1-1, with 7 bases identical to TRBD1. Germline trimming cut 7 bases from V and 6 bases from J; bases unmatched to any gene: 11. This CDR3 is built from 14 residues. Per germline, CDR1 SGHAT and CDR2 FQNNGV.